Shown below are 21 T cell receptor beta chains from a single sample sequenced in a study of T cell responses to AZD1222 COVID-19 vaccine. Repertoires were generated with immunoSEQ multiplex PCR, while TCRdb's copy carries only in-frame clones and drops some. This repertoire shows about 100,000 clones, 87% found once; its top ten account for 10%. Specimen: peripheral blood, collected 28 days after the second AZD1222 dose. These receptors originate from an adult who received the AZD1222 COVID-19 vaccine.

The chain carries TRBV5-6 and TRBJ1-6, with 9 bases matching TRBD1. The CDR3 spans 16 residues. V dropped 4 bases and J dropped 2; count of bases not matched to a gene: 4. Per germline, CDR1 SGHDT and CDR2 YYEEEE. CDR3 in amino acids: CASSVTGGPYNSPLHF. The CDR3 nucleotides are TGTGCCAGCAGCGTAACAGGGGGCCCCTATAATTCACCCCTCCACTTT.

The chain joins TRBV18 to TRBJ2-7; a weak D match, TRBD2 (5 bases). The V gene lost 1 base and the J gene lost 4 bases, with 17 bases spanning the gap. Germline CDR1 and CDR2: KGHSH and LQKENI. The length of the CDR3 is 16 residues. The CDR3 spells CASSPQRPREWYEQYF. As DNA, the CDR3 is TGTGCCAGCTCACCACAGCGGCCAAGGGAGTGGTACGAGCAGTACTTC.

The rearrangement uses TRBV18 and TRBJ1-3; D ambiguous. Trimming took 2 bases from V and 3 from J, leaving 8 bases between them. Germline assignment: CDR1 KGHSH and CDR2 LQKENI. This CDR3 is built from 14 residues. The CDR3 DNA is TGTGCCAGCTCACCAAAAGCGGATGGAAACACCATATATTTT. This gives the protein CASSPKADGNTIYF.

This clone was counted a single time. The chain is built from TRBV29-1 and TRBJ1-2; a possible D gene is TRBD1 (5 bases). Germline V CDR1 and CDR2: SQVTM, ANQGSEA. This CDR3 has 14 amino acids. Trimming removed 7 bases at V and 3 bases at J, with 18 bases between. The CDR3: CSAASPGRDYGYTF. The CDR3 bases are TGCAGCGCCGCCTCGCCAGGGAGAGACTATGGCTACACCTTC.

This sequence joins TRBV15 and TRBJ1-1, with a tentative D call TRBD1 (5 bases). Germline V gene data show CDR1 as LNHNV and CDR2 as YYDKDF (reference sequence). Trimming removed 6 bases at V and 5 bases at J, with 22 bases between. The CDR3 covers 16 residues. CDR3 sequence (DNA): TGTGCCACCAGAAATAGAAGCGGGGGAGTAAGGACTGAAGCTTTCTTT. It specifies CATRNRSGGVRTEAFF.

The CDR3 nucleotides read TGTGCCAGTAGTCCAACTCTACAGGGGGCGAACACCGGGGAGCTGTTTTTT. Its translation is CASSPTLQGANTGELFF. The gene calls are TRBV19 and TRBJ2-2; TRBD1 matches at 8 bases. CDR1 and CDR2 (germline): LNHDA, SQIVND (reference sequence). CDR3 length: 17 residues. Trimming at V came to 5 bases and at J to 0 bases, leaving 8 bases not matched to a gene.

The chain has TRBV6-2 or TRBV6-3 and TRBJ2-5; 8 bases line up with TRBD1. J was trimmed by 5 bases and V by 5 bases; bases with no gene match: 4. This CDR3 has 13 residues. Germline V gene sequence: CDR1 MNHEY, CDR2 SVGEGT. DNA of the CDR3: TGTGCCAGCAGTAACTACAGGGGGGAGACCCAGTACTTC. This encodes CASSNYRGETQYF.

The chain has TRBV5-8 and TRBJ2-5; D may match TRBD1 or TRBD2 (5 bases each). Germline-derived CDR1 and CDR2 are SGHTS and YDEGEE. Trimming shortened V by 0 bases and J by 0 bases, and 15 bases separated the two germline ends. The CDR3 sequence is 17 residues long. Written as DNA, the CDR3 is TGTGCCAGCAGCTTGGGACGTGTCGGGACGTACCAAGAGACCCAGTACTTC. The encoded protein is CASSLGRVGTYQETQYF. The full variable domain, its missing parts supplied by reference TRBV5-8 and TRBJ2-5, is EAGVTQSPTHLIKTRGQQATLRCSPISGHTSVYWYQQALGLGLQFLLWYDEGEERNRGNFPPRFSGRQFPNYSSELNVNALELEDSALYLCASSLGRVGTYQETQYFGPGTRLLVL.

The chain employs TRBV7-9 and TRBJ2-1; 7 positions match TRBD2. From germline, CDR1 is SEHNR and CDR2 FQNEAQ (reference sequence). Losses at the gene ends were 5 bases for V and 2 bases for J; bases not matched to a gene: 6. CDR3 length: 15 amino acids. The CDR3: CASSPRAGAYNEQFF. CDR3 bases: TGTGCCAGCAGCCCGAGGGCGGGAGCCTACAATGAGCAGTTCTTC.

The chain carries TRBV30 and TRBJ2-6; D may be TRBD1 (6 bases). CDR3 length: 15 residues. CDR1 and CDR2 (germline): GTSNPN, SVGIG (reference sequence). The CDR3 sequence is CAGGRRGSGANVLTF. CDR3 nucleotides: TGTGCTGGGGGCCGCCGGGGCTCTGGGGCCAACGTCCTGACTTTC.

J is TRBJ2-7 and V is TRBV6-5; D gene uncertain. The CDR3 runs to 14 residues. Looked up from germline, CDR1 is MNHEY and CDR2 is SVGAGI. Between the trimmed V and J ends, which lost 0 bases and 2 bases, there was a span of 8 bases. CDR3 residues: CASSYSLGTYEQYF. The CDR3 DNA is TGTGCCAGCAGTTACTCGCTTGGGACCTACGAGCAGTACTTC.

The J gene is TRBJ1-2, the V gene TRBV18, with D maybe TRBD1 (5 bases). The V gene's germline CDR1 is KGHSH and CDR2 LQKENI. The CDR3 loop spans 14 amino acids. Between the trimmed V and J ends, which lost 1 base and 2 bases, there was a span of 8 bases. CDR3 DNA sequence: TGTGCCAGCTCACCACTGACAGAAAACTATGGCTACACCTTC. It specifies CASSPLTENYGYTF. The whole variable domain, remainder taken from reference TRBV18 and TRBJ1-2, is NAGVMQNPRHLVRRRGQEARLRCSPMKGHSHVYWYRQLPEEGLKFMVYLQKENIIDESGMPKERFSAEFPKEGPSILRIQQVVRGDSAAYFCASSPLTENYGYTFGSGTRLTVV.

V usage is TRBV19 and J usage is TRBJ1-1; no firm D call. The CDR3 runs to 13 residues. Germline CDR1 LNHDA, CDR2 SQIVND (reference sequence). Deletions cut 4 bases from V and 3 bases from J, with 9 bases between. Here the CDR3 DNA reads TGTGCCAGTAGTAACGGGCCCCACACTGAAGCTTTCTTT. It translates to CASSNGPHTEAFF.

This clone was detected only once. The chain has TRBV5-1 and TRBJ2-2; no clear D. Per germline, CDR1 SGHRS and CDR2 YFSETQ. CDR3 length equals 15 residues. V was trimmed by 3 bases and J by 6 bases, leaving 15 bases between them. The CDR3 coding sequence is TGCGCCAGCAGCTCCGTAACCCTAGTCCCCGGGGAGCTGTTTTTT. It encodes CASSSVTLVPGELFF.

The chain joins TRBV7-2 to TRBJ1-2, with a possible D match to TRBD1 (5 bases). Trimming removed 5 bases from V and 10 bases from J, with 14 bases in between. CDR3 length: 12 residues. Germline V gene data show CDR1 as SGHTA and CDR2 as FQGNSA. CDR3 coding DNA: TGTGCCAGCAGCCGGGGACCGCCCCCCTACACCTTC. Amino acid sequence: CASSRGPPPYTF.

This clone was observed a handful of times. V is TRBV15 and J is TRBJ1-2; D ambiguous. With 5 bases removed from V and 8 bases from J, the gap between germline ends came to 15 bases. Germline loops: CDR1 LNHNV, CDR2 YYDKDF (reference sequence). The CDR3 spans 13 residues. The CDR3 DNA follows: TGTGCCACCAGCCGTGAGGGTCCAGACGGCTACACCTTC. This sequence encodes CATSREGPDGYTF.

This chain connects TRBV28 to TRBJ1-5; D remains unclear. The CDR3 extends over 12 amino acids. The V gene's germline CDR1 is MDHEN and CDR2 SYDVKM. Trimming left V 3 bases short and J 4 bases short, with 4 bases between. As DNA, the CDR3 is TGTGCCAGCAGTTTGCTAAATCAGCCCCAGCATTTT. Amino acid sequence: CASSLLNQPQHF.

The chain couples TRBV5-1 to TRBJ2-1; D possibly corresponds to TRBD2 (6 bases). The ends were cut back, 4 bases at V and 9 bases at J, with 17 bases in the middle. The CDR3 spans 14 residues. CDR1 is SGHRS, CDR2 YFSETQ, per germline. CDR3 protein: CASSPQSGEGEQFF. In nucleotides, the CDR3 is TGCGCCAGCAGCCCCCAGTCGGGGGAAGGTGAGCAGTTCTTC.

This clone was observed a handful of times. The CDR3 bases are TGTGCCAGCAGCACTCGGTACTATGGCTACACCTTC. It specifies CASSTRYYGYTF. The rearrangement joins TRBV11-2 to TRBJ1-2; D unclear. Germline CDR1 reads SGHAT; CDR2 reads FQNNGV. The CDR3 runs to 12 residues. Between the trimmed V and J ends, which lost 5 bases and 3 bases, there was a span of 7 bases.

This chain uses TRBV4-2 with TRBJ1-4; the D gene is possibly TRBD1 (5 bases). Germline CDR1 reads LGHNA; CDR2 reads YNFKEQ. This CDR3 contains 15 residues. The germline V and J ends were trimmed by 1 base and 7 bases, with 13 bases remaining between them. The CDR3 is CASSQVGQGREKLFF. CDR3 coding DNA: TGTGCCAGCAGCCAAGTAGGCCAGGGACGTGAAAAACTGTTTTTT.

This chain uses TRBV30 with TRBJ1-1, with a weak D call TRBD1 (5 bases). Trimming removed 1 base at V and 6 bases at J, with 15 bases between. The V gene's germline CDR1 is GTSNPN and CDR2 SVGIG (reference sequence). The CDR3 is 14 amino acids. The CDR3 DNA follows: TGTGCCTGGAGTGCTTCCCCCAGGGTGGCTGAAGCTTTCTTT. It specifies CAWSASPRVAEAFF.